The T cell receptor beta chain described here comes from a study of cytomegalovirus exposure and HLA in healthy donors. Overall study results and limits: Reportedly, cytomegalovirus status was diagnosed with high sensitivity and specificity.

Turning to this clone: Its antigen is undetermined.

The PCR ran on 60 Vbeta and 13 Jbeta primers. Here immunoSEQ multiplex PCR was the method, and the copy in TCRdb shows in-frame clones only, minus some. The table shows some 120,000 clones, with around 78% occurring only once. V lost 3 bases and J lost 6; bases outside the gene matches: 11. The CDR3 runs 17 residues. CDR1 WNHNN and CDR2 SYGVQD come from the germline V gene (reference sequence). The V gene is TRBV10-1, the J gene TRBJ2-2; 9 bases fit TRBD2. The sample was PBMCs. This sequence originates from a woman aged 40-49 years in good health and CMV-seronegative. The CDR3 spells CASSDPAGGGRAGELFF. DNA for the CDR3: TGCGCCAGCAGTGACCCAGCGGGAGGCGGTAGGGCCGGGGAGCTGTTTTTT.